This is a list of T cell receptor beta chains from one sample in a study of CD8 T cells in Susac syndrome. TCRdb ran MiXCR on the immunoSEQ multiplex PCR reads and lists one entry per CDR3 protein. The sample consists of approximately 79,000 distinct CDR3 sequences, over 85% of them appearing once. Sequencing was carried out using CD8+ T cells from PBMCs. All receptors come from a human donor with Susac syndrome. CDR3s include the opening cysteine and the closing phenylalanine or tryptophan. D genes are given only for firm matches. The size entry is marked missing in some rows and otherwise reads once, few, many or a size class.

cdr3_aa,cdr3_nt,j_call,clone_size,v_call,d_call
CAWNGGNTEAFF,TGTGCCTGGAATGGGGGAAATACTGAAGCTTTCTTT,TRBJ1-1,.,TRBV30,.
CAWSDGASNTQYF,TGTGCCTGGAGTGATGGGGCCTCTAATACGCAGTATTTT,TRBJ2-3,once,TRBV30,.
CASSQDPATYEQYF,TGTGCCAGCAGCCAAGATCCAGCCACCTACGAGCAGTACTTC,TRBJ2-7,.,TRBV3-1,.
CASNEGSSPLHF,TGTGCCAGCAATGAGGGGTCTTCACCCCTCCACTTT,TRBJ1-6,once,TRBV2,.
CASSVAAGGSTDTQYF,TGTGCCAGCAGCGTAGCAGCGGGGGGAAGCACAGATACGCAGTATTTT,TRBJ2-3,.,TRBV9,TRBD2
CAWSVLREKLFF,TGTGCCTGGAGTGTCCTCCGTGAAAAACTGTTTTTT,TRBJ1-4,.,TRBV30,.
CAWSIAGGYNEQFF,TGTGCCTGGAGCATAGCGGGAGGTTACAATGAGCAGTTCTTC,TRBJ2-1,.,TRBV30,TRBD2
CASTWVDQRPQHF,TGTGCCAGTACTTGGGTGGACCAGCGGCCCCAGCATTTT,TRBJ1-5,.,TRBV21-1,.
CASSYSLLAGGHPDTQYF,TGTGCCAGCAGTTACTCATTACTAGCGGGAGGACACCCAGATACGCAGTATTTT,TRBJ2-3,.,TRBV6-2/TRBV6-3,TRBD2
CASSPGDRQETQYF,TGTGCCAGCAGTCCCGGGGACAGGCAAGAGACCCAGTACTTC,TRBJ2-5,.,TRBV27,TRBD1
CASSVGLETEAFF,TGTGCCAGCAGCGTAGGGTTGGAAACTGAAGCTTTCTTT,TRBJ1-1,.,TRBV9,.
CASSMTASGSIEQFF,TGTGCCAGCAGCATGACAGCTAGCGGGAGCATCGAGCAGTTCTTC,TRBJ2-1,.,TRBV6-6,TRBD2
CASSQGSGTYGYTF,TGTGCCAGCAGTCAGGGTTCCGGGACCTATGGCTACACCTTC,TRBJ1-2,.,TRBV12-3/TRBV12-4,.
CSARDPPREGYGYTF,TGCAGTGCTAGAGACCCCCCACGGGAAGGTTATGGCTACACCTTC,TRBJ1-2,.,TRBV20-1,.
CASSPVSGAEAFF,TGTGCCAGCTCACCAGTCTCCGGGGCTGAAGCTTTCTTT,TRBJ1-1,.,TRBV18,.
CASSESAAGELFF,TGTGCCAGCAGTGAATCCGCCGCCGGGGAGCTGTTTTTT,TRBJ2-2,.,TRBV2,.
CASSPGVGEYNQPQHF,TGCGCCAGCAGCCCAGGGGTCGGGGAATACAATCAGCCCCAGCATTTT,TRBJ1-5,.,TRBV4-1,.
CASSSRLTSGRVYEQYF,TGTGCCAGCAGCTCCAGGCTGACTAGCGGGAGAGTCTACGAGCAGTACTTC,TRBJ2-7,.,TRBV5-4,TRBD2
CASSQAWGTSGDEQFF,TGCGCCAGCAGCCAAGCCTGGGGGACTAGCGGCGATGAGCAGTTCTTC,TRBJ2-1,.,TRBV4-3,TRBD2
CSARGLAGQTSNRYEQYF,TGCAGTGCTAGAGGACTAGCGGGCCAAACCTCGAATCGTTACGAGCAGTACTTC,TRBJ2-7,.,TRBV20-1,TRBD2
CATSSEAQPQHF,TGTGCCACCAGCTCTGAAGCCCAGCCCCAGCATTTT,TRBJ1-5,few,TRBV15,.
CSVEGLNTGELFF,TGCAGCGTTGAAGGGCTGAACACCGGGGAGCTGTTTTTT,TRBJ2-2,.,TRBV29-1,.
CASSLLPRSSYNEQFF,TGTGCCAGCAGCTTGTTGCCGCGTAGCTCCTACAATGAGCAGTTCTTC,TRBJ2-1,few,TRBV5-5,.
CASSLGQGVRGTF,TGCGCCAGCAGCTTGGGACAGGGTGTTCGAGGCACCTTC,TRBJ1-2,.,TRBV5-1,TRBD1
CASSFGHGTGELFF,TGTGCCAGCAGCTTCGGCCACGGCACCGGGGAGCTGTTTTTT,TRBJ2-2,.,TRBV7-9,.
CASSLSGPSQPQHF,TGTGCCAGCAGCTTATCCGGGCCTAGTCAGCCCCAGCATTTT,TRBJ1-5,.,TRBV7-9,.
CSAPGTSGRYSYNEQFF,TGCAGTGCTCCGGGGACTAGCGGGAGATACTCCTACAATGAGCAGTTCTTC,TRBJ2-1,.,TRBV20-1,TRBD2
CASRPKRGALQETQYF,TGTGCCAGCAGACCAAAGAGAGGTGCCTTACAAGAGACCCAGTACTTC,TRBJ2-5,.,TRBV6-2/TRBV6-3,.
CASSLGYFLSNTEAFF,TGTGCCAGCAGCTTGGGGTACTTCCTATCGAACACTGAAGCTTTCTTT,TRBJ1-1,.,TRBV5-6,.
CASSPRTRPTPTNEKLFF,TGTGCCAGCTCACCACGAACCAGACCAACTCCAACTAATGAAAAACTGTTTTTT,TRBJ1-4,.,TRBV18,.
CASSARDRADNEQFF,TGTGCCAGCAGCGCCCGGGACAGGGCTGACAATGAGCAGTTCTTC,TRBJ2-1,few,TRBV9,TRBD1
CASSQERQGVNQPQHF,TGCGCCAGCAGCCAAGAACGTCAGGGGGTAAATCAGCCCCAGCATTTT,TRBJ1-5,.,TRBV4-3,TRBD1
CSATAGVALDTQYF,TGCAGTGCTACGGCGGGAGTGGCTCTAGATACGCAGTATTTT,TRBJ2-3,.,TRBV20-1,TRBD2
CASSDDPSGRLNEQYF,TGCGCCAGCAGTGATGATCCTAGCGGGAGGTTGAACGAGCAGTACTTC,TRBJ2-7,.,TRBV10-1,TRBD2
CSARDNTVYEQYF,TGCAGTGCTAGAGATAATACGGTCTACGAGCAGTACTTC,TRBJ2-7,.,TRBV20-1,.